A single sample gave rise to the 16 T cell receptor beta chains below, sequenced in a study of CD8 T cells in Susac syndrome. An amount of RNA that ranged from about 0.45 to 1 ug was reverse transcribed with random hexamers. TCRdb reprocessed the immunoSEQ multiplex PCR reads via MiXCR and lists one record per CDR3 protein. Of about 400,000 distinct CDR3 sequences listed, more than 80% are singletons. Sequenced: CD8+ T cells from PBMCs. The receptors here all came from a human donor with multiple sclerosis.

The chain uses TRBV6-5 and TRBJ1-1; D is ambiguous. Between the trimmed V and J ends, which lost 5 bases and 0 bases, there was a span of 7 bases. The CDR3 spans 13 residues. Germline CDR1 is MNHEY and CDR2 is SVGAGI. CDR3 amino acids: CASSVYMNTEAFF. The CDR3 DNA follows: TGTGCCAGCAGTGTCTACATGAACACTGAAGCTTTCTTT.

The rearrangement joins TRBV5-1 to TRBJ1-1; D call uncertain. Germline CDR1 is SGHRS and CDR2 is YFSETQ. The CDR3 has 13 residues. Trimming stripped 2 bases from V and 12 bases from J, with 17 bases between. The CDR3 sequence is CASSFRDPVISFF. In DNA form, the CDR3 reads TGCGCCAGCAGCTTTAGGGATCCGGTAATTTCTTTCTTT. Variable domain in full (rest from reference TRBV5-1 and TRBJ1-1): KAGVTQTPRYLIKTRGQQVTLSCSPISGHRSVSWYQQTPGQGLQFLFEYFSETQRNKGNFPGRFSGRQFSNSRSEMNVSTLELGDSALYLCASSFRDPVISFFGQGTRLTVV.

The V gene is TRBV6-1, the J gene TRBJ2-2; 7 bases align to TRBD1. CDR1 MNHNS and CDR2 SASEGT come from the germline V gene. The CDR3 runs to 14 residues. V was pared by 3 bases and J by 6 bases, with 4 bases of the junction left unmatched. The CDR3 loop reads CASSDRGRAGELFF. CDR3 nucleotide sequence: TGTGCCAGCAGTGATAGGGGGCGGGCCGGGGAGCTGTTTTTT.

The CDR3 DNA is TGTGCCAGCTCGGGAGCCCCTGGAAACACCATATATTTT. Encoded protein: CASSGAPGNTIYF. The V call is TRBV2, the J call TRBJ1-3; D not resolved. V lost 8 bases, J lost 2 bases, and 10 bases lay in between. The CDR3 covers 13 residues. The germline V gene encodes CDR1 SNHLY and CDR2 FYNNEI.

The genes are TRBV10-3 and TRBJ2-1, with 9 bases aligning to TRBD1. The CDR3 spans 13 residues. Germline V gene data show CDR1 as ENHRY and CDR2 as SYGVKD. After removal of 8 bases from V and 6 bases from J, the junction contained 5 bases not matched to a gene. In nucleotides, the CDR3 is TGTGCCATCGGGGGACAGGGAGGCAATGAGCAGTTCTTC. Its translation is CAIGGQGGNEQFF.

The chain joins TRBV27 to TRBJ2-5; TRBD2 aligns across 11 bases. V dropped 1 base and J dropped 2; count of bases not matched to a gene: 6. Per the germline V gene, CDR1 is MNHEY and CDR2 is SMNVEV (reference sequence). The CDR3 totals 17 residues. The CDR3 sequence is CASSLLPGTSGQETQYF. CDR3 coding DNA: TGTGCCAGCAGTTTATTACCGGGGACTAGCGGACAAGAGACCCAGTACTTC.

This chain connects TRBV28 to TRBJ1-5, with D perhaps TRBD1 (5 bases). Trimming removed 6 bases at V and 5 bases at J, with 14 bases between. The length of the CDR3 is 14 residues. The germline CDR1 and CDR2 sequences are MDHEN and SYDVKM. CDR3 sequence reads: CASRKEGKDQPQHF. CDR3 nucleotides: TGTGCCAGCAGAAAAGAGGGGAAGGATCAGCCCCAGCATTTT.

The chain is built from TRBV20-1 and TRBJ2-1; 10 bases are a match to TRBD2. Germline trimming cut 0 bases from V and 0 bases from J; bases unmatched to any gene: 8. Germline loops: CDR1 DFQATT, CDR2 SNEGSKA (reference sequence). The CDR3 runs to 18 residues. The chain's CDR3 is CSARDQVERGGSYNEQFF. CDR3 nucleotides: TGCAGTGCTAGAGATCAAGTGGAGCGGGGGGGCTCCTACAATGAGCAGTTCTTC.

V usage is TRBV29-1 and J usage is TRBJ2-5; perhaps D is TRBD1 or TRBD2 (6 bases each). This CDR3 has 16 amino acids. Germline V gene data show CDR1 as SQVTM and CDR2 as ANQGSEA. V lost 0 bases and J 2 bases, leaving 16 bases between the germline ends. The CDR3 reads CSVEEGSEGGQETQYF. As DNA, the CDR3 is TGCAGCGTTGAAGAAGGATCAGAAGGGGGGCAAGAGACCCAGTACTTC. The variable domain in full, with the rest retrieved from reference TRBV29-1 and TRBJ2-5, is SAVISQKPSRDICQRGTSLTIQCQVDSQVTMMFWYRQQPGQSLTLIATANQGSEATYESGFVIDKFPISRPNLTFSTLTVSNMSPEDSSIYLCSVEEGSEGGQETQYFGPGTRLLVL.

Only a few counts were recorded for this clonotype. This chain joins TRBV9 and TRBJ2-1; maybe TRBD2 (5 bases). Germline V gene sequence: CDR1 SGDLS, CDR2 YYNGEE. V was pared by 0 bases and J by 1 base, with 8 bases between. CDR3 length equals 15 residues. CDR3: CASSVGGLSYNEQFF. The CDR3 bases are TGTGCCAGCAGCGTAGGTGGACTTTCCTACAATGAGCAGTTCTTC.

This sequence joins TRBV9 and TRBJ2-7, with D unresolved. With 1 base removed from V and 3 bases from J, the gap between germline ends came to 14 bases. The CDR3 runs to 15 residues. Germline V gene data show CDR1 as SGDLS and CDR2 as YYNGEE. In nucleotides, the CDR3 is TGTGCCAGCAGCGTAACCCCGGACGGAAACTACGAGCAGTACTTC. This gives the protein CASSVTPDGNYEQYF.

The V gene is TRBV12-3 or TRBV12-4, the J gene TRBJ2-2; the D is unclear. CDR3 length equals 15 residues. The V end lost 5 bases, the J end lost 4 bases, and 14 bases lay between the germline ends. CDR3 sequence reads: CASSLLKRRTGELFF. The CDR3 DNA reads TGTGCCAGCAGTCTCCTTAAGAGGCGCACCGGGGAGCTGTTTTTT.

The V and J genes are TRBV3-1 and TRBJ2-5; no clear D gene. Trimming cost V 0 bases and J 1 base, with 3 bases left between them. The CDR3 consists of 13 residues. The germline CDR1 and CDR2 sequences are LGHDT and YNNKEL (reference sequence). The CDR3 DNA reads TGTGCCAGCAGCCAAGATTTCCAAGAGACCCAGTACTTC. Protein sequence: CASSQDFQETQYF.

The chain employs TRBV19 and TRBJ2-2; D is undetermined. Trimming left V 6 bases short and J 3 bases short, with 5 bases between. Germline lookup yields CDR1 LNHDA and CDR2 SQIVND (reference sequence). The CDR3 contains 12 residues. CDR3 coding DNA: TGTGCCAGTAGCTATGACACCGGGGAGCTGTTTTTT. Encoded protein: CASSYDTGELFF.

V usage is TRBV6-6 and J usage is TRBJ2-1; D is undetermined. V was clipped by 0 bases and J by 6 bases, with 9 bases between them. The CDR3 covers 14 residues. CDR1 is MNHNY, CDR2 SVGAGI, per germline (reference sequence). This CDR3 is CASSYSIGPNEQFF. For the CDR3, the DNA is TGTGCCAGCAGTTACTCAATAGGGCCCAATGAGCAGTTCTTC.

CDR3 amino acids: CSVETTGYDDGYTF. The CDR3 nucleotides read TGCAGCGTTGAAACGACAGGGTATGACGATGGCTACACCTTC. V is TRBV29-1 and J is TRBJ1-2; 7 nucleotides align to TRBD1. With V trimmed by 2 bases and J by 6 bases, 9 bases remained unmatched. The CDR3 contains 14 residues. Germline CDR1 and CDR2: SQVTM and ANQGSEA.